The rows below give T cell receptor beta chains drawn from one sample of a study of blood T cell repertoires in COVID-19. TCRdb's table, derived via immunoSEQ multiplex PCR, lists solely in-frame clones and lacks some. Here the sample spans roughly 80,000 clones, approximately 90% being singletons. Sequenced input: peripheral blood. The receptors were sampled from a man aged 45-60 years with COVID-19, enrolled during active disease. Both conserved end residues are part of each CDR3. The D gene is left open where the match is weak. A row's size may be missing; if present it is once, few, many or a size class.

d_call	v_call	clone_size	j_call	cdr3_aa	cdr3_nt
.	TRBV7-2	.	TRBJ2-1	CASSLVWGHNEQFF	TGTGCCAGCAGCTTAGTGTGGGGCCACAATGAGCAGTTCTTC
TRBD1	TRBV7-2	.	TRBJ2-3	CASSPTGESSTDTQYF	TGTGCCAGCAGCCCAACAGGGGAAAGTAGCACAGATACGCAGTATTTT
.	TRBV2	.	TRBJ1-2	CASSEYDTPNYGYTF	TGTGCCAGCAGTGAATATGACACCCCTAACTATGGCTACACCTTC
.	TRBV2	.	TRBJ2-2	CASRARVSTGELFF	TGTGCCAGCAGGGCCCGGGTTTCCACCGGGGAGCTGTTTTTT
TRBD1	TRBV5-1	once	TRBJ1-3	CASGRDSGNTIYF	TGCGCCAGCGGCAGGGACAGTGGAAACACCATATATTTT
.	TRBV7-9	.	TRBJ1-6	CASSLDLGGGDSPLHF	TGTGCCAGCAGCTTAGACCTTGGAGGGGGGGATTCACCCCTCCACTTT
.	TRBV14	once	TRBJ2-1	CASSTSIGSEQFF	TGTGCCAGCAGCACTAGCATCGGAAGCGAGCAGTTCTTC
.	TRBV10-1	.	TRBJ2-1	CASSESGASSNEQFF	TGCGCCAGCAGTGAGTCGGGGGCTAGTTCCAATGAGCAGTTCTTC
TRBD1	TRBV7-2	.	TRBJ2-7	CASSRDRGYEQYF	TGTGCCAGCAGCCGGGACAGGGGCTACGAGCAGTACTTC
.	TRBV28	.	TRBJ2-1	CASSFRNPLDRRNEQFF	TGTGCCAGCAGTTTCCGGAACCCTCTCGACAGACGCAATGAGCAGTTCTTC
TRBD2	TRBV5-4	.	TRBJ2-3	CASSLGPSGRPTDTQYF	TGTGCCAGCAGCTTGGGTCCTAGCGGGAGACCCACAGATACGCAGTATTTT
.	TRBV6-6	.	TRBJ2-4	CASSLDHRAKNIQYF	TGTGCCAGCAGTTTAGATCACCGTGCCAAAAACATTCAGTACTTC
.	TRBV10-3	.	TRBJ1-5	CATQTKGQPQHF	TGTGCCACCCAGACAAAAGGTCAGCCCCAGCATTTT
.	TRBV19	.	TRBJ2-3	CASSTSVATDTQYF	TGTGCCAGTAGTACCTCAGTAGCCACAGATACGCAGTATTTT
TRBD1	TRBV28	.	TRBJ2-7	CASAGTGAYEQYF	TGTGCCAGCGCGGGGACAGGGGCCTACGAGCAGTACTTC
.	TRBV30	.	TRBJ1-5	CAWSPGNQPQHF	TGTGCCTGGAGCCCAGGGAATCAGCCCCAGCATTTT
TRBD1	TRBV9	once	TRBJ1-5	CASSLTGQASQPQHF	TGTGCCAGCAGCTTAACGGGACAGGCTTCCCAGCCCCAGCATTTT
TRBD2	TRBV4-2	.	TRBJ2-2	CASSPRLADANTGELFF	TGTGCCAGCAGCCCCAGACTAGCGGATGCGAACACCGGGGAGCTGTTTTTT
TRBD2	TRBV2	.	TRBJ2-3	CASSELAGGGGGTDTQYF	TGTGCCAGCAGTGAACTAGCGGGAGGGGGAGGGGGAACAGATACGCAGTATTTT
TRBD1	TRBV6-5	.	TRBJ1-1	CASSYSRRGHEAFF	TGTGCCAGCAGTTACTCCAGGAGGGGGCATGAAGCTTTCTTT
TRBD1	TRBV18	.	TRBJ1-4	CASSPQTGENEKLFF	TGTGCCAGCTCACCACAGACAGGGGAAAATGAAAAACTGTTTTTT
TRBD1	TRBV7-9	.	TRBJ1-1	CASSRDRGLVTEAFF	TGTGCCAGCAGCCGGGACAGGGGGCTCGTGACTGAAGCTTTCTTT
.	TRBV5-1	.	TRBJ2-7	CASSLDQGISYEQYF	TGCGCCAGCAGCTTGGATCAGGGTATTTCCTACGAGCAGTACTTC
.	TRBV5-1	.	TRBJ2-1	CASSLEGRGAANEQFF	TGCGCCAGCAGCTTGGAGGGGCGGGGAGCGGCCAATGAGCAGTTCTTC
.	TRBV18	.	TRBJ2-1	CASSIKKARDYNEQFF	TGTGCCAGCTCAATCAAGAAGGCCAGGGACTACAATGAGCAGTTCTTC
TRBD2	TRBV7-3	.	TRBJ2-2	CASSRSGRGNGELFF	TGTGCCAGCAGCCGTAGCGGGAGAGGGAACGGGGAGCTGTTTTTT
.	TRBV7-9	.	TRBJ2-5	CASSLGTGQETQYF	TGTGCCAGCAGCCTAGGGACGGGACAAGAGACCCAGTACTTC
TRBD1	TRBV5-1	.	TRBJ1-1	CASSFQGAYTEAFF	TGCGCCAGCAGCTTTCAGGGGGCGTACACTGAAGCTTTCTTT
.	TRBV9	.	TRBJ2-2	CASSPQRVTGELFF	TGTGCCAGCAGCCCTCAGCGGGTCACCGGGGAGCTGTTTTTT
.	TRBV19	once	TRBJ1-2	CASSLYTPGLRGYTF	TGTGCCAGTAGCCTATATACTCCAGGGCTTCGTGGCTACACCTTC
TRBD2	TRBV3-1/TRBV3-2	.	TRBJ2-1	CASSQTSGNEQFF	TGTGCCAGCAGCCAGACTAGCGGGAATGAGCAGTTCTTC
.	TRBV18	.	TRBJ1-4	CASSPGTEGEKLFF	TGTGCCAGCTCACCGGGGACGGAGGGTGAAAAACTGTTTTTT
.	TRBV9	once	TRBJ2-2	CASSQGPNTGELFF	TGTGCCTCGTCACAGGGTCCGAACACCGGGGAGCTGTTTTTT
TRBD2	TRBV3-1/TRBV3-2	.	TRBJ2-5	CASSRGTSGSWETQYF	TGTGCCAGCAGCCGCGGGACTAGCGGGAGTTGGGAGACCCAGTACTTC
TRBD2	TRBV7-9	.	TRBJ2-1	CASSYSGRAGDEQFF	TGTGCCAGCAGCTATAGCGGGAGGGCCGGAGATGAGCAGTTCTTC
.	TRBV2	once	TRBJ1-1	CASSAEGGNTEAFF	TGTGCCAGCAGTGCCGAGGGCGGCAACACTGAAGCTTTCTTT
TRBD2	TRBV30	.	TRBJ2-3	CAWSGGRTDTQYF	TGTGCCTGGAGTGGCGGGAGAACAGATACGCAGTATTTT
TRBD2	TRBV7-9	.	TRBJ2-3	CASSPPVGTSATSTDTQYF	TGTGCCAGCAGCCCCCCGGTTGGGACTAGCGCTACTAGCACAGATACGCAGTATTTT
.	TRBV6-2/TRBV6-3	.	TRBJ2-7	CASSPYPAGEQYF	TGTGCCAGCAGTCCCTATCCAGCAGGCGAGCAGTACTTC
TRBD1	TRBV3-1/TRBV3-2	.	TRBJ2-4	CASSRDRGTLAKNIQYF	TGTGCCAGCAGTCGGGACAGGGGAACCTTAGCCAAAAACATTCAGTACTTC
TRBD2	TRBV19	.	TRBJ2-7	CASKKGGPSYEQYF	TGTGCCAGTAAGAAGGGAGGGCCTTCCTACGAGCAGTACTTC
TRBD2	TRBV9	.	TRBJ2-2	CASSARLAGNTGELFF	TGTGCCAGCAGCGCGCGACTAGCGGGAAACACCGGGGAGCTGTTTTTT
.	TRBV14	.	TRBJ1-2	CASSQGFWGDYGYTF	TGTGCCAGCAGCCAAGGGTTTTGGGGAGACTATGGCTACACCTTC
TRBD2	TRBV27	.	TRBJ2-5	CASTSRPSGRNPRSTQYF	TGTGCCAGCACCTCCAGACCTAGCGGGCGAAACCCAAGATCGACCCAGTACTTC
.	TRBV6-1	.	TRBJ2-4	CASSEALAVAKNIQYF	TGTGCCAGCAGTGAAGCATTAGCTGTAGCCAAAAACATTCAGTACTTC
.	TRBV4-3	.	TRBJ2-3	CASSQQLVDTQYF	TGCGCCAGCAGCCAACAACTAGTCGATACGCAGTATTTT
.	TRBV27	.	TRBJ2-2	CASMERNTGELFF	TGTGCCAGCATGGAGAGAAACACCGGGGAGCTGTTTTTT
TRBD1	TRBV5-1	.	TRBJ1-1	CASSFDRGLNTEAFF	TGCGCCAGCAGCTTCGACAGGGGATTGAACACTGAAGCTTTCTTT
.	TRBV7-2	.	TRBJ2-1	CASTPGRGAWYNEQFF	TGTGCCAGCACCCCCGGACGGGGGGCTTGGTACAATGAGCAGTTCTTC
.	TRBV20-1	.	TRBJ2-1	CSARQVNEQFF	TGCAGTGCTAGACAGGTCAATGAGCAGTTCTTC
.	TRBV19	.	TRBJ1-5	CASGRAWGGQGNQPQHF	TGTGCCAGCGGCAGAGCCTGGGGGGGGCAGGGCAATCAGCCCCAGCATTTT
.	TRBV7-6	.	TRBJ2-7	CASSLAPGYEQYF	TGTGCCAGCAGCTTAGCTCCAGGCTACGAGCAGTACTTC
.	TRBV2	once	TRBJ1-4	CASTRGRNEKLFF	TGTGCCAGCACCAGGGGTCGTAATGAAAAACTGTTTTTT
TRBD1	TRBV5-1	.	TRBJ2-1	CASSSDRGWDEQFF	TGCGCCAGCAGCTCGGACAGGGGATGGGATGAGCAGTTCTTC